Below, 23 T cell receptor beta chains from the same sample are listed, as sequenced in a study of human T cells and chemical hapten exposure. TCRdb re-called the RACE reads through MiXCR, storing one row per CDR3 protein. Among roughly 94,000 distinct CDR3 sequences, roughly a tenth were seen once, and the ten largest hold approximately 2.2%. Time point given: patch test 2, 6 weeks after DPC sensitization. Sample treatment: therapeutic diphenylcyclopropenone sensitization with weekly scalp DPC. The source material was whole blood, sampled in connection with sensitization to the hapten diphenylcyclopropenone (DPC). The receptors here all came from a middle-aged woman with alopecia areata. Some clones in this sample may be carry-over from other donors' samples.

This chain uses TRBV29-1 with TRBJ2-7, with TRBD1 matching over 7 bases. The germline CDR1 and CDR2 sequences are SQVTM and ANQGSEA. The CDR3 runs to 13 residues. Germline trimming cut 4 bases from V and 2 bases from J; bases unmatched to any gene: 5. The CDR3 spells CSVADDRAYEQYF. For the CDR3, the DNA is TGCAGCGTTGCCGATGACAGGGCCTACGAGCAGTACTTC.

In its sample, this clonotype was seen many times. The chain is built from TRBV19 and TRBJ1-6; TRBD1 agrees at 11 bases. Trimming cost V 6 bases and J 0 bases; bases outside gene matches: 4. The CDR3 is 17 residues long. Germline CDR1 reads LNHDA; CDR2 reads SQIVND (reference sequence). CDR3 nucleotide sequence: TGTGCCAGTAGCCGGGACAGGGGGAGCTCCTATAATTCACCCCTCCACTTT. Its translation is CASSRDRGSSYNSPLHF.

The chain has TRBV11-2 and TRBJ1-4, with D possibly matching TRBD1 (6 bases). CDR1 is SGHAT, CDR2 FQNNGV, per germline. This CDR3 spans 15 amino acids. V shed 3 bases and J shed 7 bases, with 15 bases lying between them. CDR3 sequence reads: CASSFAGGQGEKLFF. The CDR3 DNA sequence: TGTGCCAGCAGCTTCGCTGGGGGGCAGGGTGAAAAACTGTTTTTT.

This clonotype was recorded at least ten times. This sequence joins TRBV12-3 or TRBV12-4 and TRBJ1-1, with 8 bases lining up with TRBD1. This CDR3 contains 16 residues. Germline trimming cut 4 bases from V and 1 base from J; bases unmatched to any gene: 8. Written as DNA, the CDR3 is TGTGCCAGCAGTTACGGACAGGGTAGTGGGAACACTGAAGCTTTCTTT. Residues: CASSYGQGSGNTEAFF.

This clonotype was observed at least ten times. The genes are TRBV21-1 and TRBJ1-1; no check of the table's D call, TRBD1, against the DNA was made. TRBV21-1 is a pseudogene segment. The CDR3 covers 12 residues. CDR3 loop: CASSPGSTEAFF. The CDR3 DNA is TGTGCCAGCAGCCCGGGGAGCACTGAAGCTTTCTTT.

This clonotype has ten or more counts. V and J are TRBV28 and TRBJ1-1; 7 nucleotides agree with TRBD1. Trimming took 2 bases from V and 3 from J; bases not matched to a gene: 3. This CDR3 comprises 14 residues. Germline CDR1 reads MDHEN; CDR2 reads SYDVKM. CDR3 in DNA: TGTGCCAGCAGTTTAGTCAGGGGGTACACTGAAGCTTTCTTT. Residues: CASSLVRGYTEAFF.

The chain combines TRBV15 with TRBJ1-3; unclear D gene. V shed 1 base and J shed 4 bases, with 5 bases lying between them. Per the germline V gene, CDR1 is LNHNV and CDR2 is YYDKDF (reference sequence). CDR3 length: 13 amino acids. The CDR3 nucleotides are TGTGCCACCAGCAGAGGGATCGGAAACACCATATATTTT. Translation gives CATSRGIGNTIYF.

The chain has TRBV24-1 and TRBJ2-1, with TRBD1 identical over 10 bases. CDR3 size: 16 residues. CDR1 KGHDR and CDR2 SFDVKD come from the germline V gene. V lost 3 bases to trimming and J lost 8 bases; unmatched junction nucleotides: 9. CDR3 region: CATSDLEDRGGDEQFF. In nucleotides, the CDR3 is TGTGCCACCAGTGATCTCGAGGACAGGGGGGGCGATGAGCAGTTCTTC.

This clonotype appeared many times. The chain links TRBV7-2 to TRBJ1-3, with TRBD1 as a possible D gene (5 bases). V shed 0 bases and J shed 2 bases, with 8 bases lying between them. This CDR3 is 15 amino acids long. Per the germline V gene, CDR1 is SGHTA and CDR2 is FQGNSA. The CDR3 sequence: CASSLAAGPGNTIYF. The CDR3, as DNA: TGTGCCAGCAGCTTAGCCGCGGGACCTGGAAACACCATATATTTT.

The CDR3: CASQRVKGMGTEAFF. The CDR3 DNA reads as TGTGCCAGCCAGAGGGTGAAGGGAATGGGCACTGAAGCTTTCTTT. This sequence joins TRBV6-5 and TRBJ1-1; D unclear. V was clipped by 8 bases and J by 4 bases, with 20 bases between them. The CDR3 sequence is 15 residues long. Germline lookup yields CDR1 MNHEY and CDR2 SVGAGI.

This clonotype was counted only a few times. This chain connects TRBV6-5 to TRBJ2-1; 15 bases align to TRBD2. Trimming took 4 bases from V and 8 from J; bases not matched to a gene: 15. This CDR3 contains 19 residues. Per the germline V gene, CDR1 is MNHEY and CDR2 is SVGAGI. The chain's CDR3 is CASSWTAFGLAGGPHEQFF. DNA for the CDR3: TGTGCCAGCAGTTGGACGGCCTTTGGACTAGCGGGAGGGCCCCATGAGCAGTTCTTC.

This clonotype was seen many times. The J gene is TRBJ2-1, the V gene TRBV28; D is ambiguous. The CDR3 is 16 amino acids. Trimming cost V 8 bases and J 0 bases, with 17 bases left between them. Germline-derived CDR1 and CDR2 are MDHEN and SYDVKM. CDR3 protein: CASLESLLSSYNEQFF. DNA of the CDR3: TGTGCCAGCTTGGAGTCGTTACTAAGCTCCTACAATGAGCAGTTCTTC.

This clonotype was seen repeatedly, ten times or more. J is TRBJ2-7 and V is TRBV5-4, with 12 bases aligning to TRBD2. V was clipped by 5 bases and J by 3 bases; unmatched bases: 6. This CDR3 is built from 15 residues. CDR1 is SGHNT, CDR2 YYREEE, per germline (reference sequence). The CDR3 region has the DNA TGTGCCAGCAGTTCGGGACTAGCGGGCCTCTACGAGCAGTACTTC. Translated, it gives CASSSGLAGLYEQYF.

DNA for the CDR3: TGTGCCAGCACTTCCGGAACATCAGGAGGGGATGAGCAGTTCTTC. As protein: CASTSGTSGGDEQFF. The chain is built from TRBV6-2 or TRBV6-3 and TRBJ2-1; weak D call: TRBD2 (6 bases). CDR3 length equals 15 residues. Looked up from germline, CDR1 is MNHEY and CDR2 is SVGEGT. The V end lost 7 bases, the J end lost 8 bases, and 21 bases lay between the germline ends.

This clonotype was found many times. The chain employs TRBV27 and TRBJ2-7; D is unclear. The V gene lost 3 bases and the J gene lost 3 bases, with 9 bases spanning the gap. There are 13 residues in the CDR3. The germline gives CDR1 MNHEY, CDR2 SMNVEV (reference sequence). The CDR3 DNA reads TGTGCCAGCAGTTTTGCGAATAACTACGAGCAGTACTTC. It is translated as CASSFANNYEQYF.

This clonotype was found many times. V gene TRBV7-3 combines with J gene TRBJ2-1; 9 positions agree with TRBD2. The length of the CDR3 is 17 residues. Germline CDR1 reads SGHTA; CDR2 reads FQGTGA. V was pared by 0 bases and J by 8 bases, with 11 bases of the junction left unmatched. The CDR3 loop reads CASSLTPSSGSGHEQFF. The DNA of the CDR3 is TGTGCCAGCAGCTTAACTCCGAGTAGCGGGAGTGGCCATGAGCAGTTCTTC.

Many counts were recorded for this clonotype. V is TRBV12-3 or TRBV12-4 and J is TRBJ1-5, with D possibly matching TRBD1 (5 bases). Trimming took 6 bases from V and 7 from J, leaving 19 bases between them. The CDR3 is 15 residues long. CDR3 sequence: CASSGMLSRGQPQHF. The CDR3 DNA sequence: TGTGCCAGCAGCGGGATGCTGAGCCGGGGGCAGCCCCAGCATTTT.

This clonotype was counted a few times. The chain uses TRBV23-1 and TRBJ2-7; 7 nucleotides line up with TRBD1. TRBV23-1 is annotated as an ORF whose role is uncertain. The CDR3 runs 15 residues. Trimming took 0 bases from V and 2 from J; bases not matched to a gene: 4. CDR3 protein: CASSQSQDRPYEQYF. The CDR3 DNA is TGCGCCAGCAGTCAATCTCAGGACAGGCCCTACGAGCAGTACTTC.

The J gene is TRBJ2-2, the V gene TRBV6-5; D might be TRBD1 (5 bases). The CDR3 loop spans 15 amino acids. Germline lookup yields CDR1 MNHEY and CDR2 SVGAGI. Trimming took off 5 bases at V and 0 bases at J, with 10 bases between the two ends. CDR3 sequence (DNA): TGTGCCAGCAGTCTCGACAGTACGAACACCGGGGAGCTGTTTTTT. Protein product: CASSLDSTNTGELFF.

This clonotype has only a few counts. This chain uses TRBV3-1 with TRBJ1-5; D gene unclear. V lost 0 bases and J lost 1, with 13 bases in between. Per germline, CDR1 LGHDT and CDR2 YNNKEL (reference sequence). This CDR3 region has 17 residues. The CDR3 DNA is TGTGCCAGCAGCCAAGATTGGGCAGGCCTAAGCAATCAGCCCCAGCATTTT. Translating it yields CASSQDWAGLSNQPQHF.

This clonotype was detected only a few times. This chain uses TRBV18 with TRBJ2-1; a possible D gene is TRBD1 (5 bases). CDR1 and CDR2 (germline): KGHSH, LQKENI. Between the trimmed V and J ends, which lost 3 bases and 5 bases, there was a span of 14 bases. This CDR3 is built from 15 residues. CDR3 coding DNA: TGTGCCAGCTCACCTGGGGCGACCAGGAACAATGAGCAGTTCTTC. Protein product: CASSPGATRNNEQFF.

This clonotype has ten or more counts. The chain recombines TRBV4-2 with TRBJ1-5, with D unresolved. The V gene's germline CDR1 is LGHNA and CDR2 YNFKEQ. Trimming took off 0 bases at V and 7 bases at J, with 13 bases between the two ends. This CDR3 region has 15 residues. CDR3 DNA: TGTGCCAGCAGCCAAGATCCGGGGATAGGACAGCCCCAGCATTTT. This sequence encodes CASSQDPGIGQPQHF.

A few counts support this clonotype. This rearrangement joins TRBV29-1 to TRBJ1-1; D call uncertain. This CDR3 region has 13 residues. V lost 3 bases and J 5 bases, leaving 13 bases between the germline ends. Germline CDR1 is SQVTM and CDR2 is ANQGSEA. CDR3 residues: CSVEVFAETEAFF. For the CDR3, the DNA is TGCAGCGTTGAGGTATTTGCGGAGACTGAAGCTTTCTTT.